This passage covers 29 T cell receptor beta chains from one sample sequenced in a study of cytomegalovirus exposure and HLA in healthy donors. PCR employed 60 Vbeta and 13 Jbeta primers. Generated by immunoSEQ multiplex PCR, the TCRdb table keeps only in-frame clones and is missing some. In the table there are 150,000 or so clones, about three quarters of which are singletons. The sample comprised PBMCs. The receptors derive from a man aged 18 to 29 in good health and CMV-seropositive.

V usage is TRBV5-4 and J usage is TRBJ2-5; unclear D gene. Trimming removed 1 base from V and 3 bases from J, with 13 bases in between. This CDR3 comprises 15 residues. Looked up from germline, CDR1 is SGHNT and CDR2 is YYREEE (reference sequence). CDR3 sequence reads: CASSLTHTPEETQYF. DNA for the CDR3: TGTGCCAGCAGCTTGACGCACACCCCTGAAGAGACCCAGTACTTC.

The rearrangement joins TRBV30 to TRBJ1-2; D unclear. Germline CDR1 is GTSNPN and CDR2 is SVGIG (reference sequence). The germline V and J ends were trimmed by 1 base and 4 bases, with 13 bases remaining between them. CDR3 size: 14 residues. Here the CDR3 DNA reads TGTGCCTGGAGTGGTCTGCCCGGGTCCTATGGCTACACCTTC. This codes for CAWSGLPGSYGYTF.

This clone was counted between two and nine times. The V gene is TRBV6-6, the J gene TRBJ2-1, with D possibly being TRBD2 (7 bases). The V end lost 5 bases, the J end lost 5 bases, and 16 bases lay between the germline ends. From germline, CDR1 is MNHNY and CDR2 SVGAGI (reference sequence). The CDR3 contains 15 residues. This CDR3 is CASSRGATSNNEQFF. Written as DNA, the CDR3 is TGTGCCAGCAGTCGGGGGGCCACTTCCAACAATGAGCAGTTCTTC.

The chain is built from TRBV11-3 and TRBJ1-1, with D perhaps matching TRBD1 (5 bases). V was cut by 4 bases and J by 3 bases, with 9 bases left in between. The germline V gene encodes CDR1 SGHNT and CDR2 YENEEA. The CDR3 contains 13 residues. CDR3 DNA: TGTGCCAGCAGCTGGACACGTTACACTGAAGCTTTCTTT. Translated, it gives CASSWTRYTEAFF.

The rearrangement uses TRBV30 and TRBJ1-6, with unresolved D. The germline CDR1 and CDR2 sequences are GTSNPN and SVGIG (reference sequence). Trimming removed 1 base at V and 10 bases at J, with 11 bases between. This CDR3 comprises 13 residues. The CDR3 region has the DNA TGTGCCTGGAGTGACACCCGCCTGTCACCCCTCCACTTT. Its translation is CAWSDTRLSPLHF.

The chain combines TRBV7-2 with TRBJ1-2; D gene uncertain. The CDR3 runs 13 residues. Germline CDR1 SGHTA, CDR2 FQGNSA. V gave up 6 bases and J gave up 4 bases, with 12 bases separating them. The CDR3 DNA follows: TGTGCCAGCAGTCTCGGGGTTCTCTATGGCTACACCTTC. Amino acid sequence: CASSLGVLYGYTF.

This clone was seen only once. V and J are TRBV25-1 and TRBJ1-2, with 8 bases lining up with TRBD1. This CDR3 comprises 12 residues. The junction had 5 bases not matched to a gene; V was cut back by 11 bases and J by 3 bases. CDR1 is MGHDK, CDR2 SYGVNS, per germline. CDR3: CASRGPDYGYTF. The CDR3 DNA reads TGTGCCTCCAGGGGGCCGGACTATGGCTACACCTTC.

As DNA, the CDR3 is TGCGCCAGCAGTCCCGGGACTAGCGTAGAGACCCAGTACTTC. Translated: CASSPGTSVETQYF. The chain joins TRBV10-2 to TRBJ2-5; 10 nucleotides line up with TRBD2. The germline CDR1 and CDR2 sequences are WSHSY and SAAADI. Trimming cost V 5 bases and J 4 bases; bases outside gene matches: 4. The CDR3 contains 14 residues.

The CDR3 nucleotides are TGTGCCAGCAGGCCTTTAGGGGGGGCTACTGAAGCTTTCTTT. This translates into CASRPLGGATEAFF. This sequence joins TRBV27 and TRBJ1-1; D may be TRBD1 (6 bases). Germline V gene data show CDR1 as MNHEY and CDR2 as SMNVEV (reference sequence). The V gene lost 6 bases and the J gene lost 5 bases, with 16 bases spanning the gap. This CDR3 spans 14 amino acids.

The gene calls are TRBV2 and TRBJ2-3; no clear D gene. The V and J ends lost 7 bases and 3 bases respectively, with 14 bases between them. The CDR3 length is 14 residues. Per the germline V gene, CDR1 is SNHLY and CDR2 is FYNNEI. The CDR3 bases are TGTGCCAGCAACCCGGCGGTGAGGACAGATACGCAGTATTTT. It specifies CASNPAVRTDTQYF.

The chain is built from TRBV6-1 and TRBJ2-7; 8 bases align to TRBD1. V shed 4 bases, J shed 6 bases, and the junction held 8 bases outside the gene matches. This CDR3 is built from 14 residues. Germline lookup yields CDR1 MNHNS and CDR2 SASEGT. The CDR3 region is CASSGPQGGGEQYV. The CDR3 bases are TGTGCCAGCAGTGGACCACAGGGGGGCGGCGAGCAGTACGTC.

The chain employs TRBV7-2 and TRBJ1-1; no clear D gene. V was trimmed by 5 bases and J by 3 bases, leaving 13 bases between them. This CDR3 contains 14 residues. Per germline, CDR1 SGHTA and CDR2 FQGNSA. CDR3 coding DNA: TGTGCCAGCAGCCCTAGCTGGGGTGACACTGAAGCTTTCTTT. Its translation: CASSPSWGDTEAFF. The entire variable domain, with the rest obtained from reference TRBV7-2 and TRBJ1-1, is as follows: GAGVSQSPSNKVTEKGKDVELRCDPISGHTALYWYRQSLGQGLEFLIYFQGNSAPDKSGLPSDRFSAERTGGSVSTLTIQRTQQEDSAVYLCASSPSWGDTEAFFGQGTRLTVV.

The gene calls are TRBV9 and TRBJ1-2, with 7 bases that match TRBD1. CDR1 is SGDLS and CDR2 is YYNGEE in the germline V gene. V lost 3 bases and J lost 4; bases outside the gene matches: 6. The CDR3 spans 14 residues. The CDR3 loop is CASSEVTGTYGYTF. The CDR3 DNA reads as TGTGCCAGCAGCGAGGTGACAGGGACCTATGGCTACACCTTC. Looking up the rest from reference TRBV9 and TRBJ1-2 gives the full variable domain: DSGVTQTPKHLITATGQRVTLRCSPRSGDLSVYWYQQSLDQGLQFLIQYYNGEERAKGNILERFSAQQFPDLHSELNLSSLELGDSALYFCASSEVTGTYGYTFGSGTRLTVV.

The V and J genes are TRBV30 and TRBJ2-7; D remains ambiguous. The CDR3 length is 13 residues. The V gene lost 2 bases and the J gene lost 0 bases, with 8 bases spanning the gap. Germline V lookup: CDR1 GTSNPN, CDR2 SVGIG (reference sequence). The CDR3 DNA follows: TGTGCCTGGAGTTTGAGGAGCTCCTACGAGCAGTACGTC. It yields the protein CAWSLRSSYEQYV.

The gene calls are TRBV7-9 and TRBJ2-1, with 8 nucleotides matching TRBD1. Trimming took 5 bases from V and 14 from J; bases not matched to a gene: 17. In germline, CDR1 is SEHNR, CDR2 FQNEAQ (reference sequence). The CDR3 is 15 amino acids. The CDR3 nucleotides read TGTGCCAGCAGCCCGGGGACAGGAATCGCAGGCTTTGAGTTCTTC. This translates into CASSPGTGIAGFEFF. Full variable domain (outside the CDR3, taken from reference TRBV7-9 and TRBJ2-1): DTGVSQNPRHKITKRGQNVTFRCDPISEHNRLYWYRQTLGQGPEFLTYFQNEAQLEKSRLLSDRFSAERPKGSFSTLEIQRTEQGDSAMYLCASSPGTGIAGFEFFGPGTRLTVL.

V gene TRBV29-1 combines with J gene TRBJ1-1; the match to TRBD1 covers 10 bases. Per germline, CDR1 SQVTM and CDR2 ANQGSEA. The CDR3 has 12 residues. V dropped 6 bases and J dropped 6; count of bases not matched to a gene: 4. The CDR3 DNA reads TGCAGCGTCGCCGGGACAGGGGCTGAAGCTTTCTTT. This encodes CSVAGTGAEAFF.

V gene TRBV9 combines with J gene TRBJ1-3; D unclear. Germline-derived CDR1 and CDR2 are SGDLS and YYNGEE. V was shortened by 3 bases and J by 0 bases, with 10 bases between the two germline ends. CDR3 length: 15 residues. The CDR3 sequence: CASSAQHLSGNTIYF. DNA of the CDR3: TGTGCCAGCAGCGCCCAACACCTCTCTGGAAACACCATATATTTT. Using reference TRBV9 and TRBJ1-3 for the parts outside the CDR3, the full variable domain is DSGVTQTPKHLITATGQRVTLRCSPRSGDLSVYWYQQSLDQGLQFLIQYYNGEERAKGNILERFSAQQFPDLHSELNLSSLELGDSALYFCASSAQHLSGNTIYFGEGSWLTVV.

The genes are TRBV7-2 and TRBJ1-1; D perhaps matches TRBD1 (5 bases). This CDR3 spans 15 amino acids. V lost 3 bases and J 5 bases, leaving 16 bases between the germline ends. Germline CDR1 and CDR2: SGHTA and FQGNSA. The CDR3 loop reads CASSFDGTGETEAFF. DNA of the CDR3: TGTGCCAGCAGCTTCGACGGGACGGGGGAGACTGAAGCTTTCTTT.

This clone has a handful of counts. The genes are TRBV15 and TRBJ1-1; D call uncertain. Germline CDR1 is LNHNV and CDR2 is YYDKDF (reference sequence). The CDR3 covers 14 residues. Trimming removed 5 bases at V and 0 bases at J, with 10 bases between. CDR3 sequence reads: CATSGRYMNTEAFF. CDR3 sequence (DNA): TGTGCCACCAGCGGGCGATATATGAACACTGAAGCTTTCTTT.

This chain links TRBV19 with TRBJ2-3, with a weak D call TRBD2 (6 bases). The CDR3 runs 15 residues. The V gene's germline CDR1 is LNHDA and CDR2 SQIVND (reference sequence). Trimming removed 1 base from V and 4 bases from J, with 12 bases in between. Here the CDR3 reads CASSIGPGVADTQYF. CDR3 coding DNA: TGTGCCAGTAGTATAGGGCCGGGGGTGGCAGATACGCAGTATTTT.

There are a few counts of this clone. V gene TRBV7-6 combines with J gene TRBJ2-2, with TRBD1 matching 8 bases. The CDR3 has 16 amino acids. Per the germline V gene, CDR1 is SGHVS and CDR2 is FNYEAQ. V was pared by 1 base and J by 6 bases, with 7 bases of the junction left unmatched. This CDR3 is CASSLVGQGAAGELFF. CDR3 DNA sequence: TGTGCCAGCAGCTTAGTTGGTCAGGGGGCGGCCGGGGAGCTGTTTTTT.

The chain recombines TRBV7-8 with TRBJ1-5; 7 bases line up with TRBD1. J lost 11 bases, V lost 4 bases, and 8 bases had no gene match. The CDR3 extends over 13 amino acids. The germline V gene encodes CDR1 SGHVS and CDR2 FQNEAQ. The CDR3 region has the DNA TGTGCCAGCAGCTCGGACAGGCCCCGGTCCCAGCATTTT. It specifies CASSSDRPRSQHF.

The chain recombines TRBV11-3 with TRBJ1-1; D remains ambiguous. This CDR3 is built from 12 residues. V was shortened by 4 bases and J by 1 base, with 4 bases between the two germline ends. Germline V gene data show CDR1 as SGHNT and CDR2 as YENEEA. The CDR3 is CASSSRNTEAFF. The CDR3, as DNA: TGTGCCAGCAGCTCGCGGAACACTGAAGCTTTCTTT.

CDR3 bases: TGTGCCAGTAAGTCCGGACAGGAGCAAATTGAAGCTTTCTTT. It encodes CASKSGQEQIEAFF. The V gene is TRBV19, the J gene TRBJ1-1; the match to TRBD1 covers 7 bases. With V trimmed by 7 bases and J by 7 bases, 12 bases remained unmatched. This CDR3 contains 14 residues. Looked up from germline, CDR1 is LNHDA and CDR2 is SQIVND (reference sequence).

The V and J genes are TRBV2 and TRBJ1-1, with D possibly matching TRBD1 (5 bases). The germline V gene encodes CDR1 SNHLY and CDR2 FYNNEI. V lost 6 bases, J lost 1 base, and 12 bases lay in between. The CDR3 is 14 amino acids. The CDR3 region is CASRVRVENTEAFF. The DNA of the CDR3 is TGTGCCAGCAGGGTCAGGGTCGAGAACACTGAAGCTTTCTTT. Complete variable domain (other parts from reference TRBV2 and TRBJ1-1): EPEVTQTPSHQVTQMGQEVILRCVPISNHLYFYWYRQILGQKVEFLVSFYNNEISEKSEIFDDQFSVERPDGSNFTLKIRSTKLEDSAMYFCASRVRVENTEAFFGQGTRLTVV.

This sequence joins TRBV7-2 and TRBJ2-1; TRBD2 matches at 7 bases. This CDR3 region has 16 residues. V lost 5 bases to trimming and J lost 0 bases; unmatched junction nucleotides: 7. Per the germline V gene, CDR1 is SGHTA and CDR2 is FQGNSA. The CDR3 region has the DNA TGTGCCAGCAGCCGCGACAGCGGGAACTCCTACAATGAGCAGTTCTTC. The encoded protein is CASSRDSGNSYNEQFF.

This clone was seen a few times. The chain joins TRBV11-2 to TRBJ2-2; 7 bases line up with TRBD1. In germline, CDR1 is SGHAT, CDR2 FQNNGV. Losses at the gene ends were 1 base for V and 3 bases for J; bases not matched to a gene: 2. The CDR3 has 15 amino acids. The CDR3: CASSLGDRDTGELFF. The CDR3 DNA is TGTGCCAGCAGCTTAGGCGACAGGGACACCGGGGAGCTGTTTTTT.

V is TRBV29-1 and J is TRBJ2-1, with TRBD2 matching 11 bases. Looked up from germline, CDR1 is SQVTM and CDR2 is ANQGSEA. V gave up 7 bases and J gave up 8 bases; unmatched junction bases: 7. The CDR3 totals 13 residues. In DNA, the CDR3 is TGCAGCGCTGACCCGACTAGCGGGGATGAGCAGTTCTTC. This codes for CSADPTSGDEQFF.

The rearrangement uses TRBV2 and TRBJ1-1, with D perhaps TRBD1 (6 bases). The germline gives CDR1 SNHLY, CDR2 FYNNEI. V lost 4 bases and J lost 4, with 16 bases in between. The CDR3 is made up of 15 amino acids. CDR3 region: CASSVRGSGPTEAFF. The DNA for the CDR3 is TGTGCCAGCAGTGTCAGGGGCAGCGGACCCACTGAAGCTTTCTTT.